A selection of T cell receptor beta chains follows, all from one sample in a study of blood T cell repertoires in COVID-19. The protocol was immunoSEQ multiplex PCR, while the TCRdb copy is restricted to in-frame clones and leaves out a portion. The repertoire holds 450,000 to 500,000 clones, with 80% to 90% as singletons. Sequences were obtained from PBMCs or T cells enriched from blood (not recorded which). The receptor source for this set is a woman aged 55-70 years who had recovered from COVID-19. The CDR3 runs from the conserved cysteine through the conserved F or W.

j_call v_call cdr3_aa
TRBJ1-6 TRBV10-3 CAISGVSDSPLHF
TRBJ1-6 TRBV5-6 CASSFIGEANNSPLHF
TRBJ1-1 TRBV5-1 CASSGGRAGGDTEAFF
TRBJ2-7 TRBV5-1 CASSPGAGAYEQYF
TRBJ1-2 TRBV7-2 CASSLDGGGSYGYTF
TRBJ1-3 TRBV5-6 CASSQTGPGNTIYF
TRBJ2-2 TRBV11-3 CASSIPGQGAGELFF
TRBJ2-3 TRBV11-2 CASSRRQGASTDTQYF
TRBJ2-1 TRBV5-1 CASFEPGYNEQFF
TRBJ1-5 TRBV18 CASSLGQGGSTPQHF
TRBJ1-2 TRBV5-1 CASSLSASTYGYTF
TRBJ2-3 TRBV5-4 CASSLKTSADTQYF
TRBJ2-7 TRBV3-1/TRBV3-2 CASSLAGKSEQYF
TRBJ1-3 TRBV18 CASSHTGASSGNTIYF
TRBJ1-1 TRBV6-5 CASSLQGFLEAFF
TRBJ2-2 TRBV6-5 CASRWGQLNTGELFF
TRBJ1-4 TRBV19 CASSIPGTVNEKLFF
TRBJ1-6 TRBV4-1 CASRFDRNNSPLHF